This record looks at one T cell receptor (beta chain) sequence and its context. Sequencing used immunoSEQ multiplex PCR; TCRdb keeps in-frame clones, though not all of them. The sample includes about 74,000 clones, around 88% seen only once; the top ten take under 7.5%. The source of the sample is a study of OX40 agonist ivuxolimab in advanced cancers. The CDR3 length is 11 residues. Trimming stripped 5 bases from V and 2 bases from J, with 2 bases between. Germline V CDR1 and CDR2: SGHDN, FVKESK. This sample comprised CD4+ or CD8+ T cells sorted from blood, obtained in a trial of the OX40 agonist ivuxolimab. The chain joins TRBV14 to TRBJ2-3; D unresolved. The sequence came from an adult with an advanced solid tumor such as melanoma, head and neck, liver or kidney cancer. This chain's CDR3 is CASSYTDTQYF. The DNA for the CDR3 is TGTGCCAGCAGCTACACAGATACGCAGTATTTT.